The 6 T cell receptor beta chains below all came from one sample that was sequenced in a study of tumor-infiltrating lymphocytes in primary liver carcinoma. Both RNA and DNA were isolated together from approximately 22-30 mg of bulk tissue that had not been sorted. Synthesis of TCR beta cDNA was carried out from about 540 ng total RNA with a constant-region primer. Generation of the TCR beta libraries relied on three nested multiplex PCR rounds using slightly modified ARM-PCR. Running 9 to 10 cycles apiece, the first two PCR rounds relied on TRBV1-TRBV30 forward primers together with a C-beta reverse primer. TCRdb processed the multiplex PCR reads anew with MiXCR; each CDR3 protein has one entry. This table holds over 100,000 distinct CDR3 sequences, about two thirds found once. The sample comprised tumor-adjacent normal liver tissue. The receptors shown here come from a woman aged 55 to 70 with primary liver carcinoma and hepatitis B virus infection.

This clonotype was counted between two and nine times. Written as DNA, the CDR3 is TGTGCCAGCAGTTCCATAAACCGGGACAGGAGCTCTGGAAACACCATATATTTT. Its translation is CASSSINRDRSSGNTIYF. The chain links TRBV28 to TRBJ1-3, with TRBD1 matching 8 bases. CDR3 size: 18 residues. Germline CDR1 reads MDHEN; CDR2 reads SYDVKM. V shed 4 bases, J shed 0 bases, and the junction held 11 bases outside the gene matches. Drawing the rest from reference TRBV28 and TRBJ1-3, the complete variable domain is DVKVTQSSRYLVKRTGEKVFLECVQDMDHENMFWYRQDPGLGLRLIYFSYDVKMKEKGDIPEGYSVSREKKERFSLILESASTNQTSMYLCASSSINRDRSSGNTIYFGEGSWLTVV.

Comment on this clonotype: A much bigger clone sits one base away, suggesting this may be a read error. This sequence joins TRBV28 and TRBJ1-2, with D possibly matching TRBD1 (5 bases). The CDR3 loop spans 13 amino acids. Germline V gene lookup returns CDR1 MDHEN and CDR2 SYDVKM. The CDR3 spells CASSGWGFYGCTF. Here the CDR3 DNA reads TGTGCCAGCAGCGGTTGGGGGTTCTATGGCTGCACCTTC.

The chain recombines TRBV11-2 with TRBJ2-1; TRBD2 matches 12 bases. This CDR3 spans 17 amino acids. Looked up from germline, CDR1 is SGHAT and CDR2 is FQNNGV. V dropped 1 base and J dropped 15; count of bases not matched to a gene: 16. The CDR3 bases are TGTGCCAGCAGCTTAGGACTAGCGGGAGTGGGCTACAATGGGCTGTTCTTC. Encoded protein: CASSLGLAGVGYNGLFF.

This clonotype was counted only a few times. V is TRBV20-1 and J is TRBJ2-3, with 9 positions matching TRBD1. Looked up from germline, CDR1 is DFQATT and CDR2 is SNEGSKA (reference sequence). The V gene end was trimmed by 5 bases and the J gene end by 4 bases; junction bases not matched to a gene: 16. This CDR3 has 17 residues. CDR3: CSAPPVGGTGNPDTQYF. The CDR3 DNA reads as TGCAGTGCTCCACCGGTTGGGGGGACAGGGAATCCAGATACGCAGTATTTT.

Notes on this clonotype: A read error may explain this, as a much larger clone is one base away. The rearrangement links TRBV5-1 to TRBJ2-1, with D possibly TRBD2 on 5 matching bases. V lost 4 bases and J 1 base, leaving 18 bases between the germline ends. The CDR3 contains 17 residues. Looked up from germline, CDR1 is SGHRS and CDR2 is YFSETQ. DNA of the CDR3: TGCGCCAGCAGCCCCCAAACTTCTAGAGGGTCCTACAATGAGCAGTTCTTC. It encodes CASSPQTSRGSYNEQFF.

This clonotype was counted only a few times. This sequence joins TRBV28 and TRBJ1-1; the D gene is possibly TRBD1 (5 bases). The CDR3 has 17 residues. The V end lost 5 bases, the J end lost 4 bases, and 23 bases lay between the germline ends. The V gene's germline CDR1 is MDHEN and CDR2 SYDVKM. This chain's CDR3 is CASSVDQEGSWSTEAFF. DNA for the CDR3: TGTGCCAGCAGTGTGGACCAGGAGGGGTCTTGGAGCACTGAAGCTTTCTTT. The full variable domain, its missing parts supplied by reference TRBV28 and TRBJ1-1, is DVKVTQSSRYLVKRTGEKVFLECVQDMDHENMFWYRQDPGLGLRLIYFSYDVKMKEKGDIPEGYSVSREKKERFSLILESASTNQTSMYLCASSVDQEGSWSTEAFFGQGTRLTVV.